The 14 T cell receptor beta chains below come from one sample, sequenced in a study of blood T cell repertoires in COVID-19. Here immunoSEQ multiplex PCR was the method, and the copy in TCRdb shows in-frame clones only, minus some. The sample contains 100,000 to 150,000 clones, approximately 81% of which appear only once. Sequenced material: peripheral blood. All receptors come from a man in his 60s with acute or convalescent COVID-19.

V and J are TRBV6-5 and TRBJ1-2; no definite D call. The CDR3 is 14 amino acids. The germline CDR1 and CDR2 sequences are MNHEY and SVGAGI. The V end lost 7 bases, the J end lost 0 bases, and 12 bases lay between the germline ends. The CDR3 here is CASTGSGTNYGYTF. DNA of the CDR3: TGTGCCAGCACGGGGTCGGGAACTAACTATGGCTACACCTTC.

This rearrangement joins TRBV7-6 to TRBJ1-5; perhaps TRBD1 as D (5 bases). The CDR3 extends over 14 amino acids. Trimming took off 5 bases at V and 7 bases at J, with 15 bases between the two ends. Germline assignment: CDR1 SGHVS and CDR2 FNYEAQ. Written as DNA, the CDR3 is TGTGCCAGCAGCGAAAATACAGGTGACCAGCCCCAGCATTTT. Translating it yields CASSENTGDQPQHF.

V is TRBV9 and J is TRBJ1-1; D gene ambiguous. CDR1 is SGDLS, CDR2 YYNGEE, per germline. V gave up 4 bases and J gave up 1 base, with 8 bases separating them. The CDR3 is 13 amino acids. CDR3 amino acids: CASSQIGNTEAFF. The CDR3 DNA sequence: TGTGCCAGCAGCCAGATTGGGAACACTGAAGCTTTCTTT.

The rearrangement uses TRBV3-1 (or the pseudogene TRBV3-2) and TRBJ2-3, with 8 bases fitting TRBD2. The junction had 5 bases not matched to a gene; V was cut back by 1 base and J by 5 bases. CDR1 and CDR2 (germline): LGHDT, YNNKEL (reference sequence). The CDR3 runs 15 residues. CDR3 protein: CASSQGGLAGDTQYF. In nucleotides, the CDR3 is TGTGCCAGCAGCCAAGGGGGGCTAGCGGGAGATACGCAGTATTTT.

This chain connects TRBV3-1 (or the pseudogene TRBV3-2) to TRBJ1-2; TRBD1 aligns across 8 bases. Per the germline V gene, CDR1 is LGHDT and CDR2 is YNNKEL (reference sequence). The CDR3 extends over 14 amino acids. V was clipped by 4 bases and J by 7 bases; unmatched bases: 8. The CDR3, as DNA: TGTGCCAGCAGCCGCACAGGGGGTGTTAGTGGCTACACCTTC. Translating gives CASSRTGGVSGYTF.

V and J are TRBV7-3 and TRBJ2-1; D unclear. CDR3 length: 13 residues. CDR1 is SGHTA, CDR2 FQGTGA, per germline. With 0 bases removed from V and 9 bases from J, the gap between germline ends came to 9 bases. The CDR3 nucleotides read TGTGCCAGCAGCTTAACGATGATCGGTGAGCAGTTCTTC. Protein product: CASSLTMIGEQFF.

The gene calls are TRBV7-2 and TRBJ2-2; the match to TRBD2 covers 12 bases. Germline assignment: CDR1 SGHTA and CDR2 FQGNSA. The CDR3 is 16 amino acids. V dropped 9 bases and J dropped 0; count of bases not matched to a gene: 5. The CDR3 loop is CARLAGGLANTGELFF. In DNA form, the CDR3 reads TGTGCCAGACTAGCGGGGGGACTCGCGAACACCGGGGAGCTGTTTTTT. Full variable domain (missing parts from reference TRBV7-2 and TRBJ2-2): GAGVSQSPSNKVTEKGKDVELRCDPISGHTALYWYRQSLGQGLEFLIYFQGNSAPDKSGLPSDRFSAERTGGSVSTLTIQRTQQEDSAVYLCARLAGGLANTGELFFGEGSRLTVL.

This clone has just one count. This sequence joins TRBV14 and TRBJ2-3; 10 bases map to TRBD1. This CDR3 is 16 amino acids long. Germline values: CDR1 SGHDN, CDR2 FVKESK. V was clipped by 4 bases and J by 3 bases; unmatched bases: 7. CDR3 region: CASSPMDRGGTDTQYF. In DNA form, the CDR3 reads TGTGCCAGCAGCCCTATGGACAGGGGGGGAACAGATACGCAGTATTTT.

V usage is TRBV5-1 and J usage is TRBJ2-1; 15 bases are a match to TRBD2. J lost 7 bases, V lost 3 bases, and 14 bases had no gene match. Germline V gene data show CDR1 as SGHRS and CDR2 as YFSETQ. This CDR3 has 19 residues. DNA for the CDR3: TGCGCCAGCAGCTCACCTACAATCGGGACTAGCGGGGGGAAGAATGAGCAGTTCTTC. Translation: CASSSPTIGTSGGKNEQFF.

This clone was observed a single time. The chain joins TRBV11-3 to TRBJ2-7; 7 bases are a match to TRBD2. J gave up 0 bases and V 3 bases, and 8 bases lay outside the gene matches. Per germline, CDR1 SGHNT and CDR2 YENEEA. CDR3 length: 16 amino acids. The CDR3 DNA sequence: TGTGCCAGCAGCTTGGGTAGGGGCGGGAGCTCCTACGAGCAGTACTTC. Encoded protein: CASSLGRGGSSYEQYF. The variable domain in full, completed from reference TRBV11-3 and TRBJ2-7, reads EAGVVQSPRYKIIEKKQPVAFWCNPISGHNTLYWYLQNLGQGPELLIRYENEEAVDDSQLPKDRFSAERLKGVDSTLKIQPAELGDSAVYLCASSLGRGGSSYEQYFGPGTRLTVT.

The chain combines TRBV28 with TRBJ1-2; perhaps TRBD1 as D (5 bases). CDR3 length: 17 residues. The germline CDR1 and CDR2 sequences are MDHEN and SYDVKM. V lost 10 bases and J lost 5, with 29 bases in between. The CDR3 DNA sequence: TGTGCCACCCCGGGGGGAGAGGGGCGCAACGGGCCTTATGGCTACACCTTC. Residues: CATPGGEGRNGPYGYTF.

This clone is a singleton in its sample. The V call is TRBV24-1, the J call TRBJ2-7, with 7 bases matching TRBD1. Germline V CDR1 and CDR2: KGHDR, SFDVKD. J was trimmed by 1 base and V by 2 bases; bases with no gene match: 4. This CDR3 region has 15 residues. The CDR3, as DNA: TGTGCCACCAGTGATTCTCGACAGGGATCCTACGAGCAGTACTTC. Protein sequence: CATSDSRQGSYEQYF.

The CDR3 spells CASSLTGTTETGELFF. The CDR3 nucleotides are TGTGCCAGCAGCCTCACCGGGACTACAGAGACCGGGGAGCTGTTTTTT. The chain links TRBV7-3 to TRBJ2-2; 7 bases line up with TRBD2. CDR3 length equals 16 residues. The germline gives CDR1 SGHTA, CDR2 FQGTGA. V dropped 5 bases and J dropped 5; count of bases not matched to a gene: 11.

The genes are TRBV21-1 and TRBJ2-7; the tabulated D call, TRBD1, remains unverified against the DNA. TRBV21-1 is listed as a pseudogene. CDR3 size: 14 residues. CDR3 amino acids: CASSREDRGYEQYF. The CDR3 nucleotides are TGTGCCAGCAGCAGGGAGGACAGGGGTTACGAGCAGTACTTC.